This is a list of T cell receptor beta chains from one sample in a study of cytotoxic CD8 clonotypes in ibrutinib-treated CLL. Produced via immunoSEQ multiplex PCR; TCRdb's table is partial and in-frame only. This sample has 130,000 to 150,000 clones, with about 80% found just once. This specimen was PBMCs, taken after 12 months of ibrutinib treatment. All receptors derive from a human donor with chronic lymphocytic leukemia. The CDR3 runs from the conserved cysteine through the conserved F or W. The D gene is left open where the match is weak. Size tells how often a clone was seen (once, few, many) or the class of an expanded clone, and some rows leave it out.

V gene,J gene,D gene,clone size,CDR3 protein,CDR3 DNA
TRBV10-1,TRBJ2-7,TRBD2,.,CASSEGAGDSYEQYF,TGCGCCAGCAGTGAGGGGGCGGGAGACTCCTACGAGCAGTACTTC
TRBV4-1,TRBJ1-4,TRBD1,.,CASSQPGGDEKLFF,TGCGCCAGCAGCCAGCCAGGGGGGGATGAAAAACTGTTTTTT
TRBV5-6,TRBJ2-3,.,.,CASSLAGISMIDTQYF,TGTGCCAGCAGCTTGGCAGGTATTTCAATGATAGATACGCAGTATTTT
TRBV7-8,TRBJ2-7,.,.,CASSLPKNPQPPNLREQYF,TGTGCCAGCAGCTTGCCCAAAAATCCCCAACCGCCCAACCTACGAGAGCAGTACTTC
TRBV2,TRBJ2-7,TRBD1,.,CASSEEDRGYEQYF,TGTGCCAGCAGTGAGGAGGACAGGGGCTACGAGCAGTACTTC
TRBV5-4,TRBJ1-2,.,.,CASSLNGIYGYTF,TGTGCCAGCAGCTTGAACGGGATCTATGGCTACACCTTC
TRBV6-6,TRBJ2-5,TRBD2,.,CASSYGTSLETQYF,TGTGCCAGCAGTTACGGGACTAGCTTGGAGACCCAGTACTTC
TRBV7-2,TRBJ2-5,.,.,CASSFYETQYF,TGTGCCAGCAGCTTCTATGAGACCCAGTACTTC
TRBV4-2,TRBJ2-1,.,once,CASSPGTLWNEQFF,TGTGCCAGCAGCCCTGGGACTCTCTGGAATGAGCAGTTCTTC
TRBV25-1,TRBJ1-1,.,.,CASSVTASGRTEAFF,TGTGCCAGCAGTGTCACTGCCTCGGGGCGGACTGAAGCTTTCTTT
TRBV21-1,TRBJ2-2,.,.,CASSKSGTSGTYTGELFF,TGTGCCAGCAGCAAATCCGGGACTAGCGGGACCTACACCGGGGAGCTGTTTTTT
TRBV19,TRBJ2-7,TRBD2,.,CASSKYGTSGMEQYF,TGTGCCAGTAGTAAATACGGGACTAGCGGTATGGAGCAGTACTTC
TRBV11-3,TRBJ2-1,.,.,CASSVRGGKYNEQFF,TGTGCCAGCAGCGTAAGAGGCGGAAAGTACAATGAGCAGTTCTTC
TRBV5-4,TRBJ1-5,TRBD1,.,CASSYWTGGGNQPQHF,TGTGCCAGCAGCTATTGGACAGGGGGCGGCAATCAGCCCCAGCATTTT
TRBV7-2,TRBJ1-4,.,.,CASSLAGTHEKLFF,TGTGCCAGCAGCTTAGCGGGGACACATGAAAAACTGTTTTTT
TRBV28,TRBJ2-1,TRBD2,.,CASSLLAGGPHNEQFF,TGTGCCAGCAGTTTATTAGCGGGAGGGCCCCACAATGAGCAGTTCTTC
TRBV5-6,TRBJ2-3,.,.,CASSLGVGLSADTQYF,TGTGCCAGCAGCTTGGGGGTAGGGCTTAGCGCAGATACGCAGTATTTT
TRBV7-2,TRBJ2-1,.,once,CASSLGSQGYNEQFF,TGTGCCAGCAGCTTAGGTAGTCAGGGGTACAATGAGCAGTTCTTC
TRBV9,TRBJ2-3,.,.,CASTQTGLSTDTQYF,TGTGCCAGCACCCAAACTGGACTTAGCACAGATACGCAGTATTTT
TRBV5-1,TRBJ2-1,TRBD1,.,CASRTTGGAHNEQFF,TGCGCCAGCAGAACCACAGGGGGCGCCCACAATGAGCAGTTCTTC
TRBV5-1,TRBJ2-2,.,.,CASSKNTGELFF,TGCGCCAGCAGCAAAAACACCGGGGAGCTGTTTTTT
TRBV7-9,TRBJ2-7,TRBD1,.,CASGPRTGMPYEQYF,TGTGCCAGCGGACCACGGACAGGGATGCCTTACGAGCAGTACTTC
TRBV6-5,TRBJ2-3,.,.,CASRTRADTQYF,TGTGCCAGCAGAACTAGGGCAGATACGCAGTATTTT
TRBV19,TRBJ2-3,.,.,CASSTPRGIRTDTQYF,TGTGCCAGTAGTACACCCCGGGGAATCCGCACAGATACGCAGTATTTT
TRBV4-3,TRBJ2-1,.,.,CASSQDTVYNEQFF,TGCGCCAGCAGCCAAGACACAGTGTACAATGAGCAGTTCTTC
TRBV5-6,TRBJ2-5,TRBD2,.,CASSPGLAGGPGETQYF,TGTGCCAGCAGCCCCGGACTAGCGGGAGGGCCGGGAGAGACCCAGTACTTC
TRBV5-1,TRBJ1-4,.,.,CASSPDRINEKLFF,TGCGCCAGCAGCCCTGACAGGATTAATGAAAAACTGTTTTTT
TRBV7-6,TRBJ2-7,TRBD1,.,CASSTKSGTGRYEQYF,TGTGCCAGCAGCACAAAATCCGGGACAGGGCGATACGAGCAGTACTTC
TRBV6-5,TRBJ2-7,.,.,CASSYSTGTYEQYF,TGTGCCAGCAGTTACTCGACAGGCACCTACGAGCAGTACTTC
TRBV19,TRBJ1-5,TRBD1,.,CASSIVGTGGHQPQHF,TGTGCCAGTAGTATAGTCGGGACAGGGGGCCATCAGCCCCAGCATTTT
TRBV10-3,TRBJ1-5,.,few,CAITGTQDQPQHF,TGTGCCATCACGGGGACCCAAGATCAGCCCCAGCATTTT
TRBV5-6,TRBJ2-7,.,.,CASSLLAYEQYF,TGTGCCAGCAGCTTGCTAGCCTACGAGCAGTACTTC
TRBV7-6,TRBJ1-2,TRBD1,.,CASSQGGQGAIYGYTF,TGTGCCAGCAGCCAGGGGGGGCAGGGGGCGATCTATGGCTACACCTTC
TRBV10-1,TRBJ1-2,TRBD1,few,CASSESMAPGQQNYGYTF,TGCGCCAGCAGTGAGTCGATGGCGCCGGGACAGCAGAACTATGGCTACACCTTC
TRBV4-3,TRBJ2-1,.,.,CASSQDWGANYNEQFF,TGCGCCAGCAGCCAAGACTGGGGAGCAAACTACAATGAGCAGTTCTTC
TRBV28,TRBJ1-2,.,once,CASSLSTGYDGYTF,TGTGCCAGCAGTTTGTCTACCGGGTACGATGGCTACACCTTC
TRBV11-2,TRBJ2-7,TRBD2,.,CASSLSGLADSYEQYF,TGTGCCAGCAGCTTATCGGGCCTAGCGGATTCCTACGAGCAGTACTTC
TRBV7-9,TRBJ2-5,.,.,CASSPLGVSETQYF,TGTGCCAGCAGCCCCCTCGGGGTAAGCGAGACCCAGTACTTC
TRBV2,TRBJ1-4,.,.,CASSERADEKLFF,TGTGCCAGCAGTGAAAGGGCAGATGAAAAACTGTTTTTT
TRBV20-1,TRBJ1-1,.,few,CSDGRSTEAFF,TGCAGTGACGGTCGGTCCACTGAAGCTTTCTTT
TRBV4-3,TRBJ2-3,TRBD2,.,CASSLSRLAAPDTQYF,TGCGCCAGCAGCCTATCTCGACTAGCGGCCCCAGATACGCAGTATTTT
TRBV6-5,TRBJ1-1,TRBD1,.,CASSYFGQGAWTEAFF,TGTGCCAGCAGTTACTTCGGACAGGGGGCATGGACTGAAGCTTTCTTT
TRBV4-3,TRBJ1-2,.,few,CASSQEVLAYYGYTF,TGCGCCAGCAGCCAAGAAGTCTTGGCTTACTATGGCTACACCTTC
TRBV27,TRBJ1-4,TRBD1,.,CASAGYTGGKEKLFF,TGTGCCAGCGCGGGCTACACAGGGGGCAAGGAAAAACTGTTTTTT
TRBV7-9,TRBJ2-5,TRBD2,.,CASSYRTSGETQYF,TGTGCCAGCAGCTACAGGACTAGCGGAGAGACCCAGTACTTC